The 12 T cell receptor beta chains given below trace back to one sample, sequenced in a study of blood T cell repertoires in COVID-19. The protocol was immunoSEQ multiplex PCR, while the TCRdb copy is restricted to in-frame clones and leaves out a portion. The repertoire has about 200,000 clones, 86% of them found once; the top ten carry around 2.2%. The sample was peripheral blood. The receptor set was obtained from a man younger than 40 who had recovered from COVID-19.

The chain is built from TRBV28 and TRBJ1-2; D perhaps matches TRBD1 (5 bases). The V gene's germline CDR1 is MDHEN and CDR2 SYDVKM. Deletions cut 6 bases from V and 3 bases from J, with 17 bases between. The CDR3 is made up of 15 amino acids. CDR3 amino acids: CASRPGGSGDYGYTF. In nucleotides, the CDR3 is TGTGCCAGCAGGCCTGGGGGGAGCGGTGACTATGGCTACACCTTC.

The chain links TRBV30 to TRBJ1-5; tentative D call: TRBD1 (5 bases). V was shortened by 0 bases and J by 1 base, with 10 bases between the two germline ends. Germline-derived CDR1 and CDR2 are GTSNPN and SVGIG (reference sequence). CDR3 length: 15 amino acids. CDR3 protein: CAWSVVGGSNQPQHF. The CDR3 bases are TGTGCCTGGAGTGTAGTCGGGGGGAGCAATCAGCCCCAGCATTTT.

The gene calls are TRBV5-6 and TRBJ1-2, with no clear D. This CDR3 has 11 amino acids. Trimming cost V 5 bases and J 4 bases, with 6 bases left between them. Germline CDR1 and CDR2: SGHDT and YYEEEE. CDR3 nucleotides: TGTGCCAGCAGGGCCTCCTATGGCTACACCTTC. This codes for CASRASYGYTF. Full variable domain (outside the CDR3, taken from reference TRBV5-6 and TRBJ1-2): DAGVTQSPTHLIKTRGQQVTLRCSPKSGHDTVSWYQQALGQGPQFIFQYYEEEERQRGNFPDRFSGHQFPNYSSELNVNALLLGDSALYLCASRASYGYTFGSGTRLTVV.

V gene TRBV11-2 combines with J gene TRBJ1-1, with D possibly being TRBD1 (5 bases). CDR1 is SGHAT, CDR2 FQNNGV, per germline. The germline V and J ends were trimmed by 3 bases and 3 bases, with 11 bases remaining between them. This CDR3 is 14 amino acids long. The CDR3 is CASSFPGTHTEAFF. For the CDR3, the DNA is TGTGCCAGCAGCTTTCCCGGGACTCACACTGAAGCTTTCTTT.

The chain recombines TRBV5-1 with TRBJ1-2; 8 nucleotides line up with TRBD1. Per the germline V gene, CDR1 is SGHRS and CDR2 is YFSETQ. The J segment lost 6 bases and the V segment lost 4 bases, leaving 8 bases of the junction unmatched. CDR3 size: 14 residues. The CDR3 reads CASSPVDRGHGYTF. The CDR3 bases are TGCGCCAGCAGCCCAGTCGACAGGGGCCATGGCTACACCTTC.

The chain is built from TRBV7-2 and TRBJ1-1; no reliable D call. Germline V CDR1 and CDR2: SGHTA, FQGNSA. This CDR3 has 15 residues. V was clipped by 1 base and J by 0 bases, with 9 bases between them. Written as DNA, the CDR3 is TGTGCCAGCAGCTTAGTGGGCAGATTGAACACTGAAGCTTTCTTT. It codes for CASSLVGRLNTEAFF.

The chain couples TRBV5-4 to TRBJ2-5; D is unresolved. The V gene lost 0 bases and the J gene lost 2 bases, with 5 bases spanning the gap. CDR3 length: 13 residues. CDR1 and CDR2 from the germline V gene are SGHNT and YYREEE (reference sequence). As DNA, the CDR3 is TGTGCCAGCAGCTTGGCCCAACAAGAGACCCAGTACTTC. Its protein product is CASSLAQQETQYF.

V gene TRBV4-3 combines with J gene TRBJ2-6; 9 bases are a match to TRBD2. The CDR3 length is 18 residues. Trimming took 0 bases from V and 2 from J; bases not matched to a gene: 5. CDR1 and CDR2 from the germline V gene are LGHNA and YSLEER. CDR3 bases: TGCGCCAGCAGCCAAGATCAAGGCGGGGGGGCTGGGGCCAACGTCCTGACTTTC. Amino acid sequence: CASSQDQGGGAGANVLTF.

This chain links TRBV19 with TRBJ1-2, with a possible D match to TRBD1 (5 bases). V was clipped by 9 bases and J by 3 bases, with 11 bases between them. The germline gives CDR1 LNHDA, CDR2 SQIVND (reference sequence). CDR3 length: 12 residues. This chain's CDR3 is CASQGVDYGYTF. The CDR3 region has the DNA TGTGCCAGCCAAGGGGTCGACTATGGCTACACCTTC.

This clone was found a few times. The rearrangement uses TRBV7-7 and TRBJ2-2, with D possibly being TRBD2 (7 bases). The CDR3 is made up of 17 amino acids. Trimming took 4 bases from V and 3 from J, leaving 18 bases between them. Looked up from germline, CDR1 is SSHAT and CDR2 is FNYEAQ (reference sequence). The CDR3 nucleotides are TGTGCCAGCAGCTGGGACCGGAGGGGGGGTGACACCGGGGAGCTGTTTTTT. Its translation: CASSWDRRGGDTGELFF.

On this clone itself: The identical CDR3 is also encoded by other nucleotide sequences in the sample. The genes are TRBV4-3 and TRBJ1-2; 11 nucleotides line up with TRBD1. With 4 bases clipped from V and 5 bases from J, the junction kept 3 bases outside the gene matches. This CDR3 has 14 residues. CDR1 is LGHNA, CDR2 YSLEER, per germline. The CDR3 coding sequence is TGCGCCAGCAGCCCCGGGACAGGGGGGTATGGCTACACCTTC. Its translation: CASSPGTGGYGYTF.

The rearrangement uses TRBV6-4 and TRBJ1-3; no clear D. V gave up 7 bases and J gave up 0 bases, with 16 bases separating them. Germline V gives CDR1 MRHNA, CDR2 SNTAGT. This CDR3 has 16 amino acids. The CDR3 here is CASTPQGGSSGNTIYF. The CDR3, as DNA: TGTGCCAGCACCCCCCAAGGCGGCAGCTCTGGAAACACCATATATTTT.